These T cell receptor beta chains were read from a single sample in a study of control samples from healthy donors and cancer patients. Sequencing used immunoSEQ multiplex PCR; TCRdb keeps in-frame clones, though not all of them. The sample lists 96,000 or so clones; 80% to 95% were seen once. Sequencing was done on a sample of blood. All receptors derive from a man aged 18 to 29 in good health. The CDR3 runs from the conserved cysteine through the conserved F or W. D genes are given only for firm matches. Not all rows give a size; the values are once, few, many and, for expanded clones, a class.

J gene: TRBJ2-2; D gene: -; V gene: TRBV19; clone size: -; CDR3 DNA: TGTGCCAGTAGCTACACCGGGGAGCTGTTTTTT; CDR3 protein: CASSYTGELFF
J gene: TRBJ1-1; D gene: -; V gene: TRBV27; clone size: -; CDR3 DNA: TGTGCCAGCAGTTTGGTGAAGAACACTGAAGCTTTCTTT; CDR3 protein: CASSLVKNTEAFF
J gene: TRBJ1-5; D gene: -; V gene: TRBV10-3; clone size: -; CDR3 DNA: TGTGCCATCAGTGAAGGTTCGTCGAGAGTCAATCAGCCCCAGCATTTT; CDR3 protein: CAISEGSSRVNQPQHF
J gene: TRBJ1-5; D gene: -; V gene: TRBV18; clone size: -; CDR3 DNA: TGTGCCAGCTCCCGTACATCAGGGGCGGTCAACGAGCCCCAGCATTTT; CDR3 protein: CASSRTSGAVNEPQHF
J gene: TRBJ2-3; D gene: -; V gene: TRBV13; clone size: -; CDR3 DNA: TGTGCCAGCAGCTTAGGGCTCAGGGGCCGCACAGATACGCAGTATTTT; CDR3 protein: CASSLGLRGRTDTQYF
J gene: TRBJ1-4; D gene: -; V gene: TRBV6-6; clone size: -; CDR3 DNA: TGTGCCAGCAGTTACCGGGATGAAAAACTGTTTTTT; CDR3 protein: CASSYRDEKLFF
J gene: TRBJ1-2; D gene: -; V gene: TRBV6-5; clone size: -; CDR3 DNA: TGTGCCAGCAGGTACGGACCAAACTATGGCTACACCTTC; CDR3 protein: CASRYGPNYGYTF
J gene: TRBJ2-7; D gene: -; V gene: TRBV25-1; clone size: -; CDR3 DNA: TGTGCCAGCAGTGAACCTGAACAGGGATGGGGGGGCGAGCAGTACTTC; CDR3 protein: CASSEPEQGWGGEQYF
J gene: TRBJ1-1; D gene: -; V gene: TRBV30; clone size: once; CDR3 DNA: TGTGCCTGGAGTCAGGGATCTTTGAACACTGAAGCTTTCTTT; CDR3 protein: CAWSQGSLNTEAFF
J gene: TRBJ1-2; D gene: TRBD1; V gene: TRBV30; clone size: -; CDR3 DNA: TGTGCCTGGAGTGATGGACAGGGCGGTGGCTACACCTTC; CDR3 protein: CAWSDGQGGGYTF
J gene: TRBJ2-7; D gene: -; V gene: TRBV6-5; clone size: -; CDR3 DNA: TGTGCCAGCAGTTACTCGACCTTCACAGGGTCCTACGAGCAGTACTTC; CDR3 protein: CASSYSTFTGSYEQYF
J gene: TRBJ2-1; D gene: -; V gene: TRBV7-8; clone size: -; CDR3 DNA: TGTGCCAGCAGCTCGACCTACCGTAGTTACAATGAGCAGTTCTTC; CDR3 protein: CASSSTYRSYNEQFF
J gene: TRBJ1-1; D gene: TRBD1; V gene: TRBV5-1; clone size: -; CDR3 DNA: TGCGCCAGCAGCTACGGACAGGGTTCAGGATCGACCACTGAAGCTTTCTTT; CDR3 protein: CASSYGQGSGSTTEAFF
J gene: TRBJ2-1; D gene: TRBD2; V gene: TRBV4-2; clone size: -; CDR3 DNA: TGTGCCAGCAGCCAAGGGACTAGCGGGTACAATGAGCAGTTCTTC; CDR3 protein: CASSQGTSGYNEQFF
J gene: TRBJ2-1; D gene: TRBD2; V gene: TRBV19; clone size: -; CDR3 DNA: TGTGTCCCGGTGGGGACTAGCGGGAGACGTGCTGGGCAGTTCTTC; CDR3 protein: CVPVGTSGRRAGQFF
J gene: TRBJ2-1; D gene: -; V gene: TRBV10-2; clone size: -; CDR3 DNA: TGCGCCAGCAGTGGGGTTGACGGGGCAAGCTCCTACAATGAGCAGTTCTTC; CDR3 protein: CASSGVDGASSYNEQFF
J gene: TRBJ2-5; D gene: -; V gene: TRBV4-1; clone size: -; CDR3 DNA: TGCGCCAGCAGCCAAGAATTTGCAGACCTAAGAGAGACCCAGTACTTC; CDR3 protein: CASSQEFADLRETQYF
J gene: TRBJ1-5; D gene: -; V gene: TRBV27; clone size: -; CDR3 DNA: TGTGCCAGCAGTTTATTGGGACCCGATCAGCCCCAGCATTTT; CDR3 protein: CASSLLGPDQPQHF
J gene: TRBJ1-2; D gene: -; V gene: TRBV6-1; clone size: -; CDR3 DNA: TGTGCCAGCAGTGAATACAAAAGGGGTGGCTACACCTTC; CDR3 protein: CASSEYKRGGYTF
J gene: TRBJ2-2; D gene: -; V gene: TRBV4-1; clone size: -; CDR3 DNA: TGCGCCAGCAGCCAAGGTAGCGGAGACACCGGGGAGCTGTTTTTT; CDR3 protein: CASSQGSGDTGELFF
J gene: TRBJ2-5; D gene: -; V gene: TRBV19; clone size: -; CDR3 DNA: TGTGCCAGTAGTGGGACGTGGGGATCAGAGACCCAGTACTTC; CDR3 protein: CASSGTWGSETQYF
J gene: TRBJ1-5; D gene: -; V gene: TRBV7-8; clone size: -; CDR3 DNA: TGTGCCAGCAGCTTAGTCTCAGGGAGGCATCAGCCCCAGCATTTT; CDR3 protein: CASSLVSGRHQPQHF
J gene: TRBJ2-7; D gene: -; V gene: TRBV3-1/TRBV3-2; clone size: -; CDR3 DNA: TGTGCCAGCAGCCAAGACCCAAAACACTACGAGCAGTACTTC; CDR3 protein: CASSQDPKHYEQYF
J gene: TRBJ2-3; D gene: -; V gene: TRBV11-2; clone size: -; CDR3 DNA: TGTGCCAGCAGCTTAGATCCCCGGGACAGCACAGATACGCAGTATTTT; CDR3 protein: CASSLDPRDSTDTQYF
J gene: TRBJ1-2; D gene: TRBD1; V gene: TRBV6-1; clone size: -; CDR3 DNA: TGTGCCAGCAGTGAAGTTGGGGACAGGGTAGGGTATGGCTACACCTTC; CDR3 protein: CASSEVGDRVGYGYTF
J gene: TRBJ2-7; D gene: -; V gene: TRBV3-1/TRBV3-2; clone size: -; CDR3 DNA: TGTGCCAGCAGCCAAGTTGACGAGCAGTACTTC; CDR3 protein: CASSQVDEQYF
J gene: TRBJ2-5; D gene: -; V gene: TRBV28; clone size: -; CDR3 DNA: TGTGCCAGCAGTCTCACCGAGACAGGCGGTGAAGAGACCCAGTACTTC; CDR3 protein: CASSLTETGGEETQYF
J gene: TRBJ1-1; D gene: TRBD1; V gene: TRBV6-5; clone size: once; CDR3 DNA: TGTGCCAGCGGAACAGGGGGCGTTGGGAACACTGAAGCTTTCTTT; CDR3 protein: CASGTGGVGNTEAFF
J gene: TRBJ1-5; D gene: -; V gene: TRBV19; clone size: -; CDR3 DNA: TGTGCCAGTGGCAACAGCAATCAGCCCCAGCATTTT; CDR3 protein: CASGNSNQPQHF
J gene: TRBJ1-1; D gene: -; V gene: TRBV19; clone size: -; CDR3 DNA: TGTGCCAGTACCGATACTCGTAACACTGAAGCTTTCTTT; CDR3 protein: CASTDTRNTEAFF
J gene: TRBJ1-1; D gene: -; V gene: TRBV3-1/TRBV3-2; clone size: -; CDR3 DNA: TGTGCCAGCAGCCCGGGGACTGAAGCTTTCTTT; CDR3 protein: CASSPGTEAFF
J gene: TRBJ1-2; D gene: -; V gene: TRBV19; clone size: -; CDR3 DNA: TGTGCCAGTAGTATCGACGACACACATGGCTACACCTTC; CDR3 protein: CASSIDDTHGYTF
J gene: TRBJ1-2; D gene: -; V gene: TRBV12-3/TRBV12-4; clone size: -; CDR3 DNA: TGTGCCAGCAGTCCACATCCCCGGCAGAGTTACACCTTC; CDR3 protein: CASSPHPRQSYTF
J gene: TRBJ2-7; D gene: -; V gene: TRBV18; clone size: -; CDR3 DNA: TGTGCCAGCTCACGCGGGACAACTATCCACGAGCAGTACTTC; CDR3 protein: CASSRGTTIHEQYF
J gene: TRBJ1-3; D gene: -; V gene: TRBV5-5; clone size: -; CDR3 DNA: TGTGCCAGCAGGAGGGACGTAACTGGAAACACCATATATTTT; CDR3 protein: CASRRDVTGNTIYF
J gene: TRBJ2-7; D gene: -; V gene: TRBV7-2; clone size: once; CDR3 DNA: TGTGCCAGCAGCTTAGAGTGGACAGCCTACGAGCAGTACTTC; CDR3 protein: CASSLEWTAYEQYF
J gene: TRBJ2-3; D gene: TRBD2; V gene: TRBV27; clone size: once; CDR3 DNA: TGTGCCAGCAGTTTATCAGGGACTAGCGGCACAGATACGCAGTATTTT; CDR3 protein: CASSLSGTSGTDTQYF
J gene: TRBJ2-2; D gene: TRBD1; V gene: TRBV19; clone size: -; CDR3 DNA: TGTGCCAGTAGTGTGACAGGGATTGGGGTTAAGCTGTTTTTT; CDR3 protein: CASSVTGIGVKLFF
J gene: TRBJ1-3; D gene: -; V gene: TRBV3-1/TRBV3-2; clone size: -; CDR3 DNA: TGTGCCAGCAGCCAAGATTTGGGATCCGGAAACACCATATATTTT; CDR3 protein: CASSQDLGSGNTIYF
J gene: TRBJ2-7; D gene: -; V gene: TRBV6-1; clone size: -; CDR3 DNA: TGTGCCAGCAGTGAACGGTCAGGGTCGTCCTACGAGCAGTACTTC; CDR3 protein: CASSERSGSSYEQYF
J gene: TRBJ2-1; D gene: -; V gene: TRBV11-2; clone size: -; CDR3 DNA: TGTGCCAGCAGCCCCGGGTCGCAGTGGAATGAGCAGTTCTTC; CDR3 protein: CASSPGSQWNEQFF
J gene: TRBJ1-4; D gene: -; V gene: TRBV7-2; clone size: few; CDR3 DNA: TGTGCCAGCAGCTTACGGGGGGCGGACGCAACTAATGAAAAACTGTTTTTT; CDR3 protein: CASSLRGADATNEKLFF
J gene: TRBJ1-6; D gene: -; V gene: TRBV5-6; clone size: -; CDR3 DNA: TGTGCCAGCAGCTTGTGGGGGGGTTCCTATAATTCACCCCTCCACTTT; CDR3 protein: CASSLWGGSYNSPLHF
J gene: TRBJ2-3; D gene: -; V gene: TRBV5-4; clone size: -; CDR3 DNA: TGTGCCAGCAGCTTGGTTGGAAGCACAGATACGCAGTATTTT; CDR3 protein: CASSLVGSTDTQYF
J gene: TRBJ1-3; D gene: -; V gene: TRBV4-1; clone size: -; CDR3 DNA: TGCGCCAGCAGCCACGCTAGCTCTGGAAACACCATATATTTT; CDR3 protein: CASSHASSGNTIYF
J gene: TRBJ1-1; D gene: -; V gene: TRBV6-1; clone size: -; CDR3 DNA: TGTGCCAGCAGTGAAGCGATATCCCCTTTTGGGGGGGTTGAAGCTTTCTTT; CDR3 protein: CASSEAISPFGGVEAFF
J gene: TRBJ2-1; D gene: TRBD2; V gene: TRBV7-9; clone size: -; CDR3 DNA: TGTGCCAGCAGCTCAGGACTAGCGGGAGACTTCTCCTACAATGAGCAGTTCTTC; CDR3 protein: CASSSGLAGDFSYNEQFF
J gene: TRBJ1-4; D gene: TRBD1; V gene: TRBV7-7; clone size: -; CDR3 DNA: TGTGCCAGCAGCCAGGGACAGGGTAATGAAAAACTGTTTTTT; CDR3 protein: CASSQGQGNEKLFF
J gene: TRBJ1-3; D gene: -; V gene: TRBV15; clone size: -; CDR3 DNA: TGTGCCACCAGCAGTACAGGTGCCCTCTCTGGAAACACCATATATTTT; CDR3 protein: CATSSTGALSGNTIYF
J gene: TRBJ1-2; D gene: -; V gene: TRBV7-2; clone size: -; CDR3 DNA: TGTGCCAGCAGCCTCCCCGGCCGAGGAAGGAACTATGGCTACACCTTC; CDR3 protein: CASSLPGRGRNYGYTF
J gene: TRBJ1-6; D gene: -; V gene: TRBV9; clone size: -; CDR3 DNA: TGTGCCAGCAGCGGCCCGGGATCACCCCTCCACTTT; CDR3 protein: CASSGPGSPLHF
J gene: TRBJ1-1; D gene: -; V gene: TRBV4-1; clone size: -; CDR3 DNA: TGCGCCAGCAGCCCAGGACACACTGAAGCTTTCTTT; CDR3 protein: CASSPGHTEAFF
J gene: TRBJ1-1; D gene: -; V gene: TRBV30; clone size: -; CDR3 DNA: TGTGCCTGGAGGGAGGCAGGGGCTTATAACACTGAAGCTTTCTTT; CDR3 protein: CAWREAGAYNTEAFF
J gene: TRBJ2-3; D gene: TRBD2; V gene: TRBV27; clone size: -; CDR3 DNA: TGTGCCAGCGGGGGGGTCACAGATACGCAGTATTTT; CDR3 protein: CASGGVTDTQYF
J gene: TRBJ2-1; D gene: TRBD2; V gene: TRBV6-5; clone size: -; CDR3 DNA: TGTGCCAGCAGTTACTCGACTAGCGAAAGTAAGAATGAGCAGTTCTTC; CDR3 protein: CASSYSTSESKNEQFF